These T cell receptor beta chains were read from a single sample in a study of cytomegalovirus exposure and HLA in healthy donors. Measured with immunoSEQ multiplex PCR; TCRdb has only the in-frame clones, and not every one. The sample yields roughly 130,000 clones, roughly 63% seen once. Sequencing was done on a sample of PBMCs. All receptors derive from a man aged 25 to 45 in good health and CMV-seropositive. The CDR3 runs from the conserved cysteine through the conserved F or W. A D gene is named only where the DNA matches it firmly. Clone size is stated in some rows and not others, as once, few, many or a class when expanded.

DNA	CDR3	V	size	J	D
TGTGCCTGGAGTGTTGGGACAGGGAGCCTTGAGCAGTACTTC	CAWSVGTGSLEQYF	TRBV30	.	TRBJ2-7	TRBD1
TGTGCCAGCAGTTACGCCTTAGCGGGAGGGGACTACGAGCAGTACTTC	CASSYALAGGDYEQYF	TRBV6-5	.	TRBJ2-7	TRBD2
TGTGCCAGCAGCTTAAATAGCATCGCTAGCACAGATACGCAGTATTTT	CASSLNSIASTDTQYF	TRBV7-8	few	TRBJ2-3	.
TGTGCCAGCAGCGACGACAGGGGGCGCACCGAGACCCAGTACTTC	CASSDDRGRTETQYF	TRBV7-9	.	TRBJ2-5	TRBD1
TGCGCCAGCAGCCAGAGAGCGGGAGGCTCCAATGAGCAGTTCTTC	CASSQRAGGSNEQFF	TRBV5-1	.	TRBJ2-1	TRBD2
TGCGCCAGCAGCTTGGACCCCCACTACTCATACAATGAGCAGTTCTTC	CASSLDPHYSYNEQFF	TRBV5-1	few	TRBJ2-1	.
TGCGCCAGCAGCCTGGGACAGGGGGCGCCTTCGTATGGCTACACCTTC	CASSLGQGAPSYGYTF	TRBV5-1	.	TRBJ1-2	TRBD1
TGTGCCAGCAGGCCCGGGACAGAAAAAAATCAGCCCCAGCATTTT	CASRPGTEKNQPQHF	TRBV28	.	TRBJ1-5	TRBD1
TGCGCCAGCAGCCTACCCCTTGTGGGGAGTGAAGCTTTCTTT	CASSLPLVGSEAFF	TRBV4-1	.	TRBJ1-1	.
TGTGCCAGCAGTGAAGCGACAGGGGGCCCTAACTATGGCTACACCTTC	CASSEATGGPNYGYTF	TRBV6-1	.	TRBJ1-2	TRBD1
TGTGCCAGCAGCCCCTCCGGGACTAGCGCCCGGAGGAAGTACTTC	CASSPSGTSARRKYF	TRBV6-6	.	TRBJ2-7	TRBD2
TGCGCCAGCAGCTTGTCTTATTCGGTACTCTCCTACGAGCAGTACTTC	CASSLSYSVLSYEQYF	TRBV5-1	.	TRBJ2-7	.
TGCAGCGTTGAGAGCCGGAGCACCGGGGAGCTGTTTTTT	CSVESRSTGELFF	TRBV29-1	.	TRBJ2-2	.
TGCGCCAGCAGCTTCGGGACAGGGGGGAGCCTCTCTGGAAACACCATATATTTT	CASSFGTGGSLSGNTIYF	TRBV5-1	.	TRBJ1-3	TRBD1
TGTGCCAGCAGCTTGCCGCACAGGGGTGCCGGGGAGCTGTTTTTT	CASSLPHRGAGELFF	TRBV5-6	.	TRBJ2-2	TRBD1
TGTGCCAGCAGTCCCCTACCAGCGGGCTACACCTTC	CASSPLPAGYTF	TRBV6-6	few	TRBJ1-2	.
TGCGCCAGCAGCTCCGACAGGGTGGATGGAAACACCATATATTTT	CASSSDRVDGNTIYF	TRBV5-1	.	TRBJ1-3	TRBD1
TGCGCCAGCAGTGAGTCCTCATCCTTAGCGGGAGGGAGCTACGAGCAGTACTTC	CASSESSSLAGGSYEQYF	TRBV10-2	.	TRBJ2-7	TRBD2
TGTGCCAGTTGGGCACAGAACATGAACACTGAAGCTTTCTTT	CASWAQNMNTEAFF	TRBV27	few	TRBJ1-1	.
TGCGCCAGCAGCCCCCGGGAGGGCGATGGCTACACCTTC	CASSPREGDGYTF	TRBV4-1	.	TRBJ1-2	.
TGTGCCAGCAGTGATGAGGCCCGCACAGATACGCAGTATTTT	CASSDEARTDTQYF	TRBV2	.	TRBJ2-3	.
TGTGCCAGCAGCTTCCCTCCGACTAGCGGGGTATTCGGCGTAAACAATGAGCAGTTCTTC	CASSFPPTSGVFGVNNEQFF	TRBV7-3	.	TRBJ2-1	TRBD2
TGCGCCAGCAGCTTAGGGACAGAGGGTCAGCCCCAGCATTTT	CASSLGTEGQPQHF	TRBV5-1	.	TRBJ1-5	TRBD1
TGTGCCAGCAGCGTTTCCGGGATCTACTACAATGAGCAGTTCTTC	CASSVSGIYYNEQFF	TRBV9	.	TRBJ2-1	.
TGTGCCAGCAAGTTGAGAAATTATCCCCCGGAAGATATTGTGCAGGGGGCAGGCTATGGCTACACCTTC	CASKLRNYPPEDIVQGAGYGYTF	TRBV2	.	TRBJ1-2	TRBD1
TGTGCCAGCAGACCCGGGTTCCTGGGCGAGCAGTACTTC	CASRPGFLGEQYF	TRBV27	.	TRBJ2-7	.
TGTGCTAGTGCCCAACAGGGGGCACCTAGCAATCAGCCCCAGCATTTT	CASAQQGAPSNQPQHF	TRBV12-5	.	TRBJ1-5	TRBD1
TGCGCCAGCAGCTTGGAAGTCCACTCAGAGACCCAGTACTTC	CASSLEVHSETQYF	TRBV5-1	.	TRBJ2-5	.
TGTGCCAGCAGCGGTCCTAGCGGGAGTTACAATGAGCAGTTCTTC	CASSGPSGSYNEQFF	TRBV9	.	TRBJ2-1	TRBD2
TGTGCCAGTAGTATCAGCACAGTCAGCACAGATACGCAGTATTTT	CASSISTVSTDTQYF	TRBV19	.	TRBJ2-3	.
TGTGCCAGCAGTGCGAACTACGAGCAGTACTTC	CASSANYEQYF	TRBV6-5	.	TRBJ2-7	.
TGCGCCAGCAGCCAAGGTGACAGGTCCTCCTACGAGCAGTACTTC	CASSQGDRSSYEQYF	TRBV4-1	once	TRBJ2-7	.
TGTGCCAGCAGCTTAGAATCAGGACTTGGAAACACCATATATTTT	CASSLESGLGNTIYF	TRBV7-8	once	TRBJ1-3	.
TGTGCCAGCAGCGTAGGGAGTTGGGACGAGCAGTACTTC	CASSVGSWDEQYF	TRBV9	.	TRBJ2-7	.
TGTGCCAGCAGTGATTATAGTCGCGGGATTTTCTACGAGCAGTACTTC	CASSDYSRGIFYEQYF	TRBV2	.	TRBJ2-7	.
TGCGCCAGCAGCGAAGACGACAGGAACTATGGCTACACCTTC	CASSEDDRNYGYTF	TRBV5-1	.	TRBJ1-2	.
TGTGCCAGCAGTCCCAGAACAGGGGTCAATGAGCAGTTCTTC	CASSPRTGVNEQFF	TRBV27	few	TRBJ2-1	TRBD1
TGTGCCAGCTCACCACCTACGGCTAGCGGCTCCTACGAGCAGTACTTC	CASSPPTASGSYEQYF	TRBV18	.	TRBJ2-7	TRBD2
TGTGCCAGCTGGGGAGGGACCGGGCAAAACATTCAGTACTTC	CASWGGTGQNIQYF	TRBV6-5	.	TRBJ2-4	TRBD2
TGTGCCAGCAGTTACGCCGGCAGGTCAACGACCCAGTACTTC	CASSYAGRSTTQYF	TRBV6-5	.	TRBJ2-5	.
TGTGCCATCAGGGAGAACAGGGTTAGACAAGAGACCCAGTACTTC	CAIRENRVRQETQYF	TRBV10-3	.	TRBJ2-5	.
TGTGCCAGTATCCCGGGACAGGGGTCCTACGAGCAGTACTTC	CASIPGQGSYEQYF	TRBV19	.	TRBJ2-7	TRBD1
TGTGCCAGCAGCTTCTCTCAGGGGGCTGCCACCGGGGAGCTGTTTTTT	CASSFSQGAATGELFF	TRBV27	.	TRBJ2-2	TRBD1
TGTGCCAGCAGCTTAACTCTCCTTGACAGGGATGGCTACACCTTC	CASSLTLLDRDGYTF	TRBV7-3	.	TRBJ1-2	TRBD1
TGTGCCAGCAGCTTCGAGGGGGCCCCCAAGCAGTACTTC	CASSFEGAPKQYF	TRBV13	once	TRBJ2-7	TRBD1
TGTGCCAGCAGACCACTGGGACTTTACACCGGGGAGCTGTTTTTT	CASRPLGLYTGELFF	TRBV28	.	TRBJ2-2	.
TGCGCCAGCAGCCAAGGAGTTCCTAGCGGGAGCAAAAACATTCAGTACTTC	CASSQGVPSGSKNIQYF	TRBV4-1	.	TRBJ2-4	TRBD2
TGTGCCAGCAGTTTATTGGGACAGAGCCCAACTAGCACAGATACGCAGTATTTT	CASSLLGQSPTSTDTQYF	TRBV27	.	TRBJ2-3	TRBD1
TGTGCCAGCAGTTACGGCAGGGGGCTATCCTACACCTTC	CASSYGRGLSYTF	TRBV6-5	.	TRBJ1-2	TRBD1
TGTGCCAGCAGGGGGGGGCGCTCCTACAATGAGCAGTTCTTC	CASRGGRSYNEQFF	TRBV7-9	once	TRBJ2-1	.
TGTGCCAGCAGCTTAGTGGGGACTAGCGGTAACACAGATACGCAGTATTTT	CASSLVGTSGNTDTQYF	TRBV7-8	.	TRBJ2-3	TRBD2